The 20 T cell receptor beta chains reported below all come from one sample, sequenced in a study of cytomegalovirus exposure and HLA in healthy donors. PCR involved 60 Vbeta and 13 Jbeta primers. Profiling relied on immunoSEQ multiplex PCR, and the TCRdb table lists in-frame clones only, not all of them. In the table there are some 110,000 clones, around three quarters of which are singletons. Source material: PBMCs. The receptors were gathered from a woman aged 18-35 years in good health and CMV-seropositive.

On this clone: Other nucleotide sequences in the sample specify the same CDR3. The V call is TRBV5-4, the J call TRBJ2-7; 8 bases fit TRBD1. This CDR3 spans 14 amino acids. The germline CDR1 and CDR2 sequences are SGHNT and YYREEE (reference sequence). The ends lost 4 bases at V and 4 bases at J; junction bases unmatched: 7. In DNA, the CDR3 is TGTGCCAGCAGCCTCGGACAGGGTAGTTACGAGCAGTACTTC. Amino acid sequence: CASSLGQGSYEQYF.

The CDR3 is CASSMREGTYEQYF. The CDR3 DNA sequence: TGTGCCAGTAGTATGCGGGAGGGAACCTACGAGCAGTACTTC. This chain uses TRBV19 with TRBJ2-7; TRBD2 matches 9 bases. Unmatched junction bases numbered 2, after V lost 3 bases and J lost 2 bases. Germline-derived CDR1 and CDR2 are LNHDA and SQIVND (reference sequence). The CDR3 covers 14 residues.

The genes are TRBV4-1 and TRBJ2-7, with D possibly matching TRBD2 (5 bases). The germline CDR1 and CDR2 sequences are MGHRA and YSYEKL. The CDR3 consists of 16 residues. The V end lost 2 bases, the J end lost 4 bases, and 18 bases lay between the germline ends. The CDR3 DNA follows: TGCGCCAGCAGCCAAACGCCGCTAGCTTCGGCGTACGAGCAGTACTTC. Translating it yields CASSQTPLASAYEQYF.

The chain joins TRBV2 to TRBJ2-1; D may be TRBD1 (5 bases). Germline CDR1 is SNHLY and CDR2 is FYNNEI. The CDR3 contains 11 residues. With 8 bases removed from V and 3 bases from J, the gap between germline ends came to 5 bases. CDR3 region: CASDSYNEQFF. The CDR3 DNA reads TGTGCCAGCGACAGCTACAATGAGCAGTTCTTC.

This clone was recorded only once. The chain employs TRBV18 and TRBJ2-7, with D maybe TRBD2 (5 bases). The CDR3 is 12 residues long. Germline CDR1 reads KGHSH; CDR2 reads LQKENI. Trimming stripped 3 bases from V and 6 bases from J, with 9 bases between. CDR3 residues: CASSPTGFEQYF. CDR3 DNA: TGTGCCAGCTCACCCACGGGATTCGAGCAGTACTTC.

The chain has TRBV20-1 and TRBJ2-7; 7 bases align to TRBD2. The V gene end was trimmed by 7 bases and the J gene end by 3 bases; junction bases not matched to a gene: 3. Germline V CDR1 and CDR2: DFQATT, SNEGSKA (reference sequence). The CDR3 length is 11 residues. CDR3 in DNA: TGCAGTGGGGCGGGAGACTACGAGCAGTACTTC. It yields the protein CSGAGDYEQYF.

This chain connects TRBV11-3 to TRBJ2-1; tentative D call: TRBD2 (6 bases). The CDR3 extends over 14 amino acids. V gave up 8 bases and J gave up 1 base, with 12 bases separating them. The germline V gene has CDR1 SGHNT and CDR2 YENEEA. CDR3 region: CASAGGISYNEQFF. In DNA, the CDR3 is TGTGCCAGCGCTGGCGGGATATCCTACAATGAGCAGTTCTTC.

The chain joins TRBV28 to TRBJ2-7, with 7 bases identical to TRBD1. CDR1 and CDR2 from the germline V gene are MDHEN and SYDVKM. The CDR3 has 16 residues. Losses at the gene ends were 1 base for V and 3 bases for J; bases not matched to a gene: 9. CDR3 nucleotides: TGTGCCAGCAGTTTATCACAGGGGATCCTCTACTACGAGCAGTACTTC. Its protein product is CASSLSQGILYYEQYF.

The chain joins TRBV9 to TRBJ2-3; D perhaps matches TRBD2 (5 bases). CDR1 is SGDLS, CDR2 YYNGEE, per germline. Trimming removed 4 bases at V and 7 bases at J, with 28 bases between. The CDR3 runs to 18 residues. CDR3 coding DNA: TGTGCCAGCAGCCCTCCCCGCCGGGGTATTAGCGAGGTGAATACGCAGTATTTT. Protein: CASSPPRRGISEVNTQYF.

CDR3 region: CASSGSMNTEAFF. CDR3 DNA sequence: TGCGCCAGCAGTGGAAGCATGAACACTGAAGCTTTCTTT. The chain is built from TRBV10-1 and TRBJ1-1; the D is unclear. Trimming removed 4 bases at V and 0 bases at J, with 6 bases between. The CDR3 is 13 amino acids. Germline values: CDR1 WNHNN, CDR2 SYGVQD (reference sequence).

The rearrangement uses TRBV25-1 and TRBJ1-5; D unclear. The ends were cut back, 4 bases at V and 0 bases at J, with 7 bases in the middle. This CDR3 has 14 residues. From germline, CDR1 is MGHDK and CDR2 SYGVNS. The CDR3 protein is CASSGGYSNQPQHF. The CDR3 coding sequence is TGTGCCAGCAGTGGAGGATATAGCAATCAGCCCCAGCATTTT.

The sample holds a few counts of this clone. The gene calls are TRBV27 and TRBJ2-1; weak D call: TRBD1 (6 bases). The CDR3 length is 13 residues. CDR1 is MNHEY and CDR2 is SMNVEV in the germline V gene (reference sequence). V lost 8 bases and J lost 13, with 21 bases in between. CDR3 amino acids: CASRTGFRRLQFF. CDR3 DNA: TGTGCCAGCCGTACAGGGTTCAGGCGACTTCAGTTCTTC.

The chain carries TRBV5-1 and TRBJ1-5; the match to TRBD1 covers 7 bases. The germline CDR1 and CDR2 sequences are SGHRS and YFSETQ. V lost 4 bases and J lost 6; bases outside the gene matches: 7. The CDR3 is 14 residues long. In DNA, the CDR3 is TGCGCCAGCAGCAGTACAGGGGAGGCTCAGCCCCAGCATTTT. Residues: CASSSTGEAQPQHF.

The chain couples TRBV5-1 to TRBJ2-5, with 8 bases matching TRBD1. V dropped 0 bases and J dropped 8; count of bases not matched to a gene: 3. Germline assignment: CDR1 SGHRS and CDR2 YFSETQ. The CDR3 loop spans 13 amino acids. The CDR3 bases are TGCGCCAGCAGCTTGGGGACAGGGAGAACCCAGTACTTC. It codes for CASSLGTGRTQYF.

The J gene is TRBJ1-1, the V gene TRBV18; D is uncertain. This CDR3 contains 17 residues. Trimming stripped 3 bases from V and 0 bases from J, with 17 bases between. Germline CDR1 is KGHSH and CDR2 is LQKENI. The chain's CDR3 is CASSPTRSGVLNTEAFF. CDR3 DNA sequence: TGTGCCAGCTCACCTACCCGATCCGGGGTCTTGAACACTGAAGCTTTCTTT.

The genes are TRBV11-2 and TRBJ2-6; D possibly corresponds to TRBD2 (5 bases). Trimming removed 3 bases at V and 0 bases at J, with 6 bases between. CDR1 is SGHAT, CDR2 FQNNGV, per germline. The CDR3 runs 15 residues. The CDR3 reads CASSLRVSGANVLTF. The CDR3 DNA reads as TGTGCCAGCAGCTTGCGGGTCTCTGGGGCCAACGTCCTGACTTTC.

The table lists this clone with a few counts. CDR3 coding DNA: TGTGCCAGCAGCTTAGGGGGTAGCGGGAGGGTCACAGATACGCAGTATTTT. Protein: CASSLGGSGRVTDTQYF. V is TRBV7-6 and J is TRBJ2-3; 11 bases map to TRBD2. The junction had 5 bases not matched to a gene; V was cut back by 1 base and J by 2 bases. Germline V lookup: CDR1 SGHVS, CDR2 FNYEAQ. The CDR3 totals 17 residues.

The rearrangement joins TRBV6-6 to TRBJ2-7, with 9 bases identical to TRBD1. This CDR3 has 15 residues. From germline, CDR1 is MNHNY and CDR2 SVGAGI (reference sequence). V dropped 4 bases and J dropped 3; count of bases not matched to a gene: 7. The CDR3 DNA sequence: TGTGCCAGCAGTTCCCGACAGGGGGTCAGCTACGAGCAGTACTTC. It yields the protein CASSSRQGVSYEQYF.

The CDR3 bases are TGTGCCAGTAGTGCAGCGGACGGCCCCTACGAGCAGTACTTC. It encodes CASSAADGPYEQYF. V usage is TRBV19 and J usage is TRBJ2-7; the D gene is possibly TRBD2 (5 bases). The germline V gene encodes CDR1 LNHDA and CDR2 SQIVND (reference sequence). Trimming cost V 5 bases and J 2 bases, with 13 bases left between them. This CDR3 has 14 amino acids.

The gene calls are TRBV7-9 and TRBJ2-7; perhaps TRBD1 as D (5 bases). Germline-derived CDR1 and CDR2 are SEHNR and FQNEAQ (reference sequence). The CDR3 is 11 amino acids. The germline V and J ends were trimmed by 6 bases and 7 bases, with 10 bases remaining between them. The DNA for the CDR3 is TGTGCCAGCAGTCCAAAGGGGGAGCAGTACTTC. Encoded protein: CASSPKGEQYF.